At least ten counts were recorded for the clone carrying this T cell receptor (beta chain). Its antigen is unidentified. This sample was included in a study of Graves' ophthalmopathy and Graves' hyperthyroidism. Study-wide points: Ophthalmopathy could be told apart from stable hyperthyroidism by a 13-signature model (about 90% sensitivity, approximately 81% specificity).

With 4 bases removed from V and 3 bases from J, the gap between germline ends came to 4 bases. The CDR3 is 11 residues long. Per germline, CDR1 MGHDK and CDR2 SYGVNS. In this cohort, patients with other autoimmune diseases, uncontrolled infections, pregnancy or lactation were excluded. RNA transcripts were the template, and TCR beta CDR3 regions were amplified from them. The first-round RT-PCR employed HTBI primers together with the Qiagen OneStep RT-PCR kit. A multiplex PCR was then performed as the second round. TCRdb fed the multiplex PCR reads into MiXCR, producing one record per CDR3 protein. The sample shows about 160,000 distinct CDR3 sequences, around two fifths of them seen only once.

The receptor's source is a middle-aged woman with Graves' ophthalmopathy. Specimen: peripheral blood. This sequence joins TRBV25-1 and TRBJ2-7; D unclear. CDR3 region: CASSVVYEQYF. The CDR3 nucleotides read TGTGCCAGCAGTGTTGTCTACGAGCAGTACTTC.